These 23 T cell receptor beta chains originate from one sample sequenced in a study of graft-versus-host responses after intestinal transplantation. Their specific antigens are unknown. Clones were sequenced by immunoSEQ multiplex PCR, and TCRdb holds only the in-frame ones, with some missing. Among about 130,000 clones, around nine tenths were seen once, and the ten largest hold roughly 0.2%. The source was unstimulated CD4+ T cells sorted from spleen or lymph node cells, collected before intestinal transplant. The source is a human donor who received an intestinal transplant.

This clone has only one observation. This sequence joins TRBV6-1 and TRBJ2-7; 8 bases align to TRBD1. Germline trimming cut 7 bases from V and 3 bases from J; bases unmatched to any gene: 5. The CDR3 spans 13 residues. The germline V gene has CDR1 MNHNS and CDR2 SASEGT. CDR3 in amino acids: CASMEQGVYEQYF. Here the CDR3 DNA reads TGTGCCAGCATGGAACAGGGGGTCTACGAGCAGTACTTC.

The V gene is TRBV6-1, the J gene TRBJ2-4; D remains ambiguous. The CDR3 has 12 residues. The germline V and J ends were trimmed by 4 bases and 8 bases, with 9 bases remaining between them. Germline CDR1 reads MNHNS; CDR2 reads SASEGT. The CDR3 region is CASSGVGDIQYF. The CDR3 DNA follows: TGTGCCAGCAGTGGAGTAGGCGACATTCAGTACTTC.

The chain combines TRBV5-1 with TRBJ2-1, with D perhaps being TRBD1 or TRBD2 (5 bases each). Germline assignment: CDR1 SGHRS and CDR2 YFSETQ. Between the trimmed V and J ends, which lost 4 bases and 5 bases, there was a span of 16 bases. The CDR3 length is 15 residues. The chain's CDR3 is CASSHNLGPNNEQFF. The CDR3 DNA reads TGCGCCAGCAGCCACAATCTGGGACCAAACAATGAGCAGTTCTTC. The full variable domain, rest sourced from reference TRBV5-1 and TRBJ2-1, is KAGVTQTPRYLIKTRGQQVTLSCSPISGHRSVSWYQQTPGQGLQFLFEYFSETQRNKGNFPGRFSGRQFSNSRSEMNVSTLELGDSALYLCASSHNLGPNNEQFFGPGTRLTVL.

V usage is TRBV7-2 and J usage is TRBJ2-1, with 8 bases identical to TRBD1. CDR3 length: 18 amino acids. Germline values: CDR1 SGHTA, CDR2 FQGNSA. With 2 bases clipped from V and 4 bases from J, the junction kept 13 bases outside the gene matches. The CDR3 sequence: CASSLRKGTGLKYNEQFF. The CDR3 coding sequence is TGTGCCAGCAGCTTAAGGAAGGGGACAGGACTGAAGTACAATGAGCAGTTCTTC.

The chain couples TRBV5-1 to TRBJ2-1; TRBD2 matches at 9 bases. This CDR3 spans 15 amino acids. Per the germline V gene, CDR1 is SGHRS and CDR2 is YFSETQ. With 3 bases clipped from V and 9 bases from J, the junction kept 10 bases outside the gene matches. CDR3 loop: CASSSLAGGEGEQFF. In DNA, the CDR3 is TGCGCCAGCAGCTCCTTGGCGGGAGGGGAGGGTGAGCAGTTCTTC.

The V and J genes are TRBV5-1 and TRBJ2-5; D not certain. The CDR3 has 14 residues. Germline CDR1 and CDR2: SGHRS and YFSETQ. Trimming removed 0 bases at V and 2 bases at J, with 8 bases between. This chain's CDR3 is CASSLEGSQETQYF. The CDR3 coding sequence is TGCGCCAGCAGCTTGGAGGGATCACAAGAGACCCAGTACTTC.

The V call is TRBV28, the J call TRBJ2-5, with 13 bases that match TRBD2. Germline CDR1 MDHEN, CDR2 SYDVKM. The CDR3 is made up of 14 amino acids. The ends lost 6 bases at V and 2 bases at J; junction bases unmatched: 0. The CDR3 reads CASRLAGGQETQYF. DNA of the CDR3: TGTGCCAGCAGACTAGCGGGAGGGCAAGAGACCCAGTACTTC. The variable domain in full, completed from reference TRBV28 and TRBJ2-5, reads DVKVTQSSRYLVKRTGEKVFLECVQDMDHENMFWYRQDPGLGLRLIYFSYDVKMKEKGDIPEGYSVSREKKERFSLILESASTNQTSMYLCASRLAGGQETQYFGPGTRLLVL.

This clone came up once. The genes are TRBV11-3 and TRBJ2-3; 7 nucleotides agree with TRBD2. CDR3 length equals 15 residues. The germline V gene has CDR1 SGHNT and CDR2 YENEEA. V was clipped by 5 bases and J by 1 base; unmatched bases: 6. As DNA, the CDR3 is TGTGCCAGCAGCAAAGGGCTAGCGGGCACAGATACGCAGTATTTT. The encoded protein is CASSKGLAGTDTQYF.

This sequence joins TRBV2 and TRBJ2-5; the D gene is possibly TRBD2 (6 bases). The germline gives CDR1 SNHLY, CDR2 FYNNEI. The CDR3 sequence is 15 residues long. V was shortened by 5 bases and J by 4 bases, with 17 bases between the two germline ends. CDR3: CASSMTGTPRETQYF. The CDR3 DNA follows: TGTGCCAGCAGTATGACCGGGACTCCCCGAGAGACCCAGTACTTC. Variable domain in full (rest from reference TRBV2 and TRBJ2-5): EPEVTQTPSHQVTQMGQEVILRCVPISNHLYFYWYRQILGQKVEFLVSFYNNEISEKSEIFDDQFSVERPDGSNFTLKIRSTKLEDSAMYFCASSMTGTPRETQYFGPGTRLLVL.

The rearrangement joins TRBV5-1 to TRBJ1-2; D unclear. There are 13 residues in the CDR3. The germline CDR1 and CDR2 sequences are SGHRS and YFSETQ. Deletions cut 0 bases from V and 0 bases from J, with 3 bases between. CDR3 amino acids: CASSLDANYGYTF. The CDR3 DNA follows: TGCGCCAGCAGCTTGGATGCTAACTATGGCTACACCTTC.

The rearrangement links TRBV5-1 to TRBJ2-7; no reliable D call. Germline V lookup: CDR1 SGHRS, CDR2 YFSETQ. The CDR3 is made up of 14 amino acids. Trimming shortened V by 2 bases and J by 4 bases, and 13 bases separated the two germline ends. Written as DNA, the CDR3 is TGCGCCAGCAGCTTTACCGGAGAGATGTACGAGCAGTACTTC. This codes for CASSFTGEMYEQYF.

The chain carries TRBV28 and TRBJ1-5, with D unclear. This CDR3 contains 13 residues. Trimming cost V 3 bases and J 5 bases, with 8 bases left between them. Germline CDR1 reads MDHEN; CDR2 reads SYDVKM. Here the CDR3 DNA reads TGTGCCAGCAGTTTCATCGGGGATCAGCCCCAGCATTTT. Residues: CASSFIGDQPQHF.

The chain carries TRBV11-2 and TRBJ2-7, with D possibly TRBD1 on 5 matching bases. V shed 5 bases and J shed 2 bases, with 16 bases lying between them. The CDR3 sequence is 15 residues long. From germline, CDR1 is SGHAT and CDR2 FQNNGV. CDR3 amino acids: CASSVQGPITYEQYF. The CDR3 region has the DNA TGTGCCAGCAGCGTCCAGGGCCCTATCACCTACGAGCAGTACTTC.

In this sample, this clone turned up once. Other DNA sequences in this sample translate to the same CDR3. This chain links TRBV19 with TRBJ2-7; perhaps TRBD1 as D (5 bases). Germline lookup yields CDR1 LNHDA and CDR2 SQIVND (reference sequence). V shed 5 bases and J shed 2 bases, with 7 bases lying between them. The CDR3 loop spans 12 amino acids. CDR3 region: CASSDRTYEQYF. The CDR3, as DNA: TGTGCCAGTAGTGACAGAACCTACGAGCAGTACTTC.

J is TRBJ2-7 and V is TRBV5-1, with D possibly being TRBD1 (6 bases). Trimming left V 1 base short and J 0 bases short, with 14 bases between. The CDR3 runs to 16 residues. Germline V CDR1 and CDR2: SGHRS, YFSETQ. The CDR3 loop is CASSLRGTLSSYEQYF. The DNA for the CDR3 is TGCGCCAGCAGCTTGAGAGGGACACTATCCTCCTACGAGCAGTACTTC.

The V gene is TRBV5-4, the J gene TRBJ2-3; D uncertain. CDR3 size: 15 residues. V dropped 3 bases and J dropped 6 bases, with 17 bases sitting between them. Germline V CDR1 and CDR2: SGHNT, YYREEE (reference sequence). CDR3 region: CASSSVATHNDTQYF. CDR3 bases: TGTGCCAGCAGCTCCGTAGCAACACACAACGATACGCAGTATTTT.

Remarks on this clone: A read error may produce the germline difference seen at one junction end. The chain combines TRBV19 with TRBJ1-3, with TRBD1 as a possible D gene (5 bases). Germline V lookup: CDR1 LNHDA, CDR2 SQIVND (reference sequence). The CDR3 consists of 11 residues. CDR3 in DNA: TGCGGGGCGAGCTCTGGAAACACCATATATTTT. Encoded protein: CGASSGNTIYF.

The gene calls are TRBV19 and TRBJ1-5, with 7 nucleotides matching TRBD1. The trim removed 5 bases at V and 7 bases at J, leaving 5 bases unmatched. The germline V gene has CDR1 LNHDA and CDR2 SQIVND (reference sequence). The CDR3 sequence is 13 residues long. CDR3 sequence (DNA): TGTGCCAGTAGTGCCGACAGGGTACAGCCCCAGCATTTT. This gives the protein CASSADRVQPQHF.

The gene calls are TRBV6-1 and TRBJ2-5; D is possibly TRBD1 (6 bases). The DNA matches TRBJ2-7 better at its end, which makes the J call doubtful. The CDR3 runs to 14 residues. CDR1 and CDR2 (germline): MNHNS, SASEGT. The CDR3 bases are TGTGCCAGCACCTTGGGCAGGGGTTCCTACGAGCAGTACTTC. It is translated as CASTLGRGSYEQYF.

The rearrangement uses TRBV5-1 and TRBJ2-1; TRBD1 or TRBD2 may be the D gene (7 bases each). In germline, CDR1 is SGHRS, CDR2 YFSETQ. Trimming stripped 4 bases from V and 4 bases from J, with 15 bases between. This CDR3 has 15 residues. The CDR3 nucleotides are TGCGCCAGCAGCGCCGTTCAGGGGGGGTACAATGAGCAGTTCTTC. Encoded protein: CASSAVQGGYNEQFF.

This chain links TRBV7-8 with TRBJ1-5; D is ambiguous. The CDR3 loop spans 14 amino acids. Germline V lookup: CDR1 SGHVS, CDR2 FQNEAQ. The V and J ends lost 5 bases and 1 base respectively, with 9 bases between them. The CDR3 sequence is CASSAGGSNQPQHF. The DNA for the CDR3 is TGTGCCAGCAGCGCCGGAGGCAGCAATCAGCCCCAGCATTTT.

This clone occurred a few times. The V gene is TRBV21-1, the J gene TRBJ2-3. TRBV21-1 is assigned pseudogene status. The CDR3 has 13 residues. The CDR3: CASSKDSTDTQYF. The DNA of the CDR3 is TGTGCCAGCAGCAAAGACAGCACAGATACGCAGTATTTT.

The chain employs TRBV19 and TRBJ2-1, with unresolved D. Trimming shortened V by 4 bases and J by 4 bases, and 11 bases separated the two germline ends. Germline CDR1 reads LNHDA; CDR2 reads SQIVND (reference sequence). The CDR3 sequence is 14 residues long. The CDR3 region is CASSSRAVYNEQFF. Here the CDR3 DNA reads TGTGCCAGTAGTAGTCGGGCCGTTTACAATGAGCAGTTCTTC.